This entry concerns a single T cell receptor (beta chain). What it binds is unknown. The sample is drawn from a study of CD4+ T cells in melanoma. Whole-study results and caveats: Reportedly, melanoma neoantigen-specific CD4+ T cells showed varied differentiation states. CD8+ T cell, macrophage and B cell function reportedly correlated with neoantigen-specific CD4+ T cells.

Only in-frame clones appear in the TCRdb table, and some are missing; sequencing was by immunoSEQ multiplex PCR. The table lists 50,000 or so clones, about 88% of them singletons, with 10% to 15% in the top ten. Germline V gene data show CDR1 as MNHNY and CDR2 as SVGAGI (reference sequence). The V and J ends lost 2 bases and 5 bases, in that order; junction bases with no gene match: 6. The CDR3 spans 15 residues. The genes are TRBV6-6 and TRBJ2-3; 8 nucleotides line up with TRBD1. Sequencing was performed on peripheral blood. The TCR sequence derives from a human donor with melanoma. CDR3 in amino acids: CASSYRTGSEDTQYF. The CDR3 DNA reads TGTGCCAGCAGTTACAGGACAGGGTCAGAAGATACGCAGTATTTT.